This is a list of T cell receptor beta chains from one sample in a study of shared clonotypes between healthy human individuals. Produced via immunoSEQ multiplex PCR; TCRdb's table is partial and in-frame only. This table holds 2 million to 2.5 million clones, approximately 96% found once. Sequencing input: naive CD4+ T cells sorted from blood. These receptors originate from a young man in good health. Both conserved end residues are part of each CDR3. Each record gives: CDR3 length, J gene, clone size, D gene, V gene, CDR3 DNA, CDR3 protein. D genes are given only for firm matches. A row's size may be missing; if present it is once, few, many or a size class.

11	TRBJ2-2	NA	NA	TRBV27	TGTGCCAGCAGCGGGACCGGGGAGCTGTTTTTT	CASSGTGELFF
14	TRBJ2-1	NA	NA	TRBV2	TGTGCCAGCAGCCAGCGGGACAGTTACAATGAGCAGTTCTTC	CASSQRDSYNEQFF
13	TRBJ1-1	NA	NA	TRBV6-6	TGTGCCAGCACCGAGAGGATGAACACTGAAGCTTTCTTT	CASTERMNTEAFF
11	TRBJ1-1	once	NA	TRBV2	TGTGCCAGCGCGTGGAGCACTGAAGCTTTCTTT	CASAWSTEAFF
15	TRBJ2-7	once	NA	TRBV7-8	TGTGCCAGCAGCCCCGCCACCGGCCTCTCCTACGAGCAGTACTTC	CASSPATGLSYEQYF
18	TRBJ2-5	NA	TRBD1	TRBV25-1	TGTGCCAGCACTCCGGGCAGGGGGCTAAGACGGGGCCAAGAGACCCAGTACTTC	CASTPGRGLRRGQETQYF
14	TRBJ1-5	NA	NA	TRBV18	TGTGCCAGCTCACCAACCGGAGGCAATCAGCCCCAGCATTTT	CASSPTGGNQPQHF
14	TRBJ1-2	NA	NA	TRBV28	TGTGCCAGCAGTCCGAGAGAGGGATTTTATGGCTACACCTTC	CASSPREGFYGYTF
15	TRBJ2-1	once	NA	TRBV10-1	TGCGCCAGCAGTGAGTCACCGATCTCCTACAATGAGCAGTTCTTC	CASSESPISYNEQFF
13	TRBJ1-4	NA	NA	TRBV27	TGTGCCAGCAGTTACCAGGCGAGTGAAAAACTGTTTTTT	CASSYQASEKLFF
13	TRBJ1-6	few	TRBD1	TRBV6-1	TGTGCCAGCGGGACAGATCCTAATTCACCCCTCCACTTT	CASGTDPNSPLHF
18	TRBJ2-2	NA	TRBD2	TRBV6-4	TGTGCCAGCAGTGGGACTAGCGGGGGTCCCACCGTCCCCGGGGAGCTGTTTTTT	CASSGTSGGPTVPGELFF
13	TRBJ1-5	NA	TRBD1	TRBV10-3	TGTGCCATCGGACAGGGGGCTAATCAGCCCCAGCATTTT	CAIGQGANQPQHF
17	TRBJ1-6	once	NA	TRBV19	TGTGCCAGTAGTATGGAAGGTCTAAGCATATATAATTCACCCCTCCACTTT	CASSMEGLSIYNSPLHF
13	TRBJ1-1	once	NA	TRBV7-2	TGTGCCAGCAGCTGGAGGGAGTGGACTGAAGCTTTCTTT	CASSWREWTEAFF
15	TRBJ1-1	NA	NA	TRBV6-5	TGTGCCAGCAGTTACTCGACGGGATTGAACACTGAAGCTTTCTTT	CASSYSTGLNTEAFF
15	TRBJ2-7	NA	TRBD1	TRBV5-1	TGCGCCAGCAGCTTCGACAGGGAATCCTCCTACGAGCAGTACTTC	CASSFDRESSYEQYF
15	TRBJ1-6	NA	NA	TRBV25-1	TGTGCCAGCAGCCCGGGGGAAATGGTAAATTCACCCCTCCACTTT	CASSPGEMVNSPLHF
15	TRBJ2-4	NA	NA	TRBV30	TGTGCCTGGAGTCTAGATGAAATAGCCAAAAACATTCAGTACTTC	CAWSLDEIAKNIQYF
16	TRBJ2-7	NA	NA	TRBV28	TGTGCCAGCAGTATCTCACCCCCTAGGGCATCCTACGAGCAGTACTTC	CASSISPPRASYEQYF
15	TRBJ2-5	NA	TRBD2	TRBV2	TGTGCCAGCAGTGAACGGCGGGGGGCCACGGAGACCCAGTACTTC	CASSERRGATETQYF
12	TRBJ1-2	NA	NA	TRBV10-3	TGTGCCATCAGTGAGTCGACTCCGGGCTACACCTTC	CAISESTPGYTF
17	TRBJ1-2	NA	NA	TRBV7-8	TGTGCCAGCAGCCCTTTGGGGCAGGGCCCCACTGGCTATGGCTACACCTTC	CASSPLGQGPTGYGYTF
15	TRBJ2-5	once	NA	TRBV9	TGTGCCAGCAGCGTAGGCGGGGGCGGGCATGAGACCCAGTACTTC	CASSVGGGGHETQYF
13	TRBJ1-1	NA	TRBD1	TRBV5-4	TGTGCCAGCAGCCTCGGACAGGGCGCTGAAGCTTTCTTT	CASSLGQGAEAFF
15	TRBJ2-3	NA	TRBD1	TRBV10-1	TGCGCCAGCAGTGACCGGGACAGGGTCACAGATACGCAGTATTTT	CASSDRDRVTDTQYF
15	TRBJ1-5	NA	NA	TRBV6-1	TGTGCCAGCAGGGGCTCGGGACACGATAATCAGCCCCAGCATTTT	CASRGSGHDNQPQHF
15	TRBJ2-1	NA	TRBD2	TRBV5-1	TGCGCCAGCAGCGCAATAAGCGGGAGGGGAAATGAGCAGTTCTTC	CASSAISGRGNEQFF
15	TRBJ1-5	NA	NA	TRBV28	TGTGCCAGCAGTATCCCCCTTATAGGAGGTCAGCCCCAGCATTTT	CASSIPLIGGQPQHF
13	TRBJ1-2	NA	NA	TRBV30	TGTGCCTGGAGCACTGCCAAGGGTCGCGGCTACACCTTC	CAWSTAKGRGYTF
13	TRBJ1-1	NA	NA	TRBV30	TGTGCCTTTACCTTTAGGGAAAACACTGAAGCTTTCTTT	CAFTFRENTEAFF
14	TRBJ2-2	NA	NA	TRBV19	TGTGCCAGTAGTATACAACTAGATACCGGGGAGCTGTTTTTT	CASSIQLDTGELFF
14	TRBJ2-5	NA	NA	TRBV6-6	TGTGCCAGCAGTCCCGGGACACCCAGTGGGACCCAGTACTTC	CASSPGTPSGTQYF
14	TRBJ2-7	NA	TRBD1	TRBV6-1	TGTGCCAGCAGGGGGACAGGGGGGACGTACGAGCAGTACTTC	CASRGTGGTYEQYF
14	TRBJ2-1	NA	NA	TRBV2	TGTGCCAGCAGCCAAGACGGGCCCCGTAGTGAGCAGTTCTTC	CASSQDGPRSEQFF
13	TRBJ1-1	NA	NA	TRBV6-5	TGTGCCAGCAGTTACTCTCTGAACACTGAAGCTTTCTTT	CASSYSLNTEAFF
13	TRBJ2-2	NA	NA	TRBV6-5	TGTGCCTCGGTGAGGGGACCAACCGGGGAGCTGTTTTTT	CASVRGPTGELFF
14	TRBJ2-5	NA	NA	TRBV5-1	TGCGCCAGTTCCCCGGGACAAAAACAAGAGACCCAGTACTTC	CASSPGQKQETQYF
13	TRBJ2-7	NA	NA	TRBV2	TGTGCCAGCAGTGAAGCGCTGGGCAACGAGCAGTACTTC	CASSEALGNEQYF
16	TRBJ2-3	NA	NA	TRBV18	TGTGCCAGCTCACCAGTAACGGGAGAAAGCACAAATACGCAGTATTTT	CASSPVTGESTNTQYF
17	TRBJ1-3	NA	TRBD1	TRBV4-2	TGTGCCAGCAGCCAAGAGGGGACAGGGGGCTCTGGAAACACCATATATTTT	CASSQEGTGGSGNTIYF
13	TRBJ2-3	NA	NA	TRBV9	TGTGCCAGCAGCGAGGGGAGCACAGATACGCAGTATTTT	CASSEGSTDTQYF
15	TRBJ1-3	NA	NA	TRBV5-1	TGCGCCAGCAGCTTTGGCCCCACGAGAGGAAACACCATATATTTT	CASSFGPTRGNTIYF
13	TRBJ2-7	NA	NA	TRBV18	TGTGCCAGCTCACCCCCTCTGGGAGGGGGGCAGTACTTC	CASSPPLGGGQYF
15	TRBJ2-7	NA	NA	TRBV6-1	TGTGCCAGCAGTGACGGTGTCTTAGAGGGATACGAGCAGTACTTC	CASSDGVLEGYEQYF
15	TRBJ2-7	NA	TRBD1	TRBV7-7	TGTGCTAGCAGCCCGGCGGGACAGGGACCCTACGAGCAGTACTTC	CASSPAGQGPYEQYF
14	TRBJ1-2	NA	NA	TRBV27	TGTGCCAGCAGCCCTGCCGGTTCGAACTATGGCTACACCTTC	CASSPAGSNYGYTF
16	TRBJ1-1	NA	NA	TRBV18	TGTGCCAGCTCACCATCAACGATGTCGGGGAACACTGAAGCTTTCTTT	CASSPSTMSGNTEAFF
13	TRBJ1-1	NA	NA	TRBV30	TGTGCCTGGAGTGGACGGAGGGACACTGAAGCTTTCTTT	CAWSGRRDTEAFF
14	TRBJ1-1	NA	NA	TRBV7-9	TGTGCCAGCAGCTTAGCGGAGCGCGTAGCGGAAGCTTTCTTT	CASSLAERVAEAFF
13	TRBJ1-5	NA	NA	TRBV6-1	TGTGCCAGCAGTGAAGCGGCGGGGCAGCCCCAGCATTTT	CASSEAAGQPQHF
16	TRBJ2-3	NA	TRBD2	TRBV27	TGTGCCAGCAGTTCCTCGGGACTAGTGGGCACAGATACGCAGTATTTT	CASSSSGLVGTDTQYF
14	TRBJ1-5	NA	TRBD1	TRBV10-3	TGTGCCATCAGAGATGGACAGGTTGATCAGCCCCAGCATTTT	CAIRDGQVDQPQHF
15	TRBJ2-7	NA	NA	TRBV7-9	TGTGCCAGCAGCTCGCCCGGATTAGGAACCTACGAGCAGTACTTC	CASSSPGLGTYEQYF
14	TRBJ2-7	NA	NA	TRBV12-1	TGTGCCAGCAGCTTAAGGATGCCACCCTACGAGCAGTACTTC	CASSLRMPPYEQYF
15	TRBJ1-1	NA	NA	TRBV25-1	TGTGCCAGCATCTCCCCCAGGGGCAGGGGCACTGAAGCTTTCTTT	CASISPRGRGTEAFF